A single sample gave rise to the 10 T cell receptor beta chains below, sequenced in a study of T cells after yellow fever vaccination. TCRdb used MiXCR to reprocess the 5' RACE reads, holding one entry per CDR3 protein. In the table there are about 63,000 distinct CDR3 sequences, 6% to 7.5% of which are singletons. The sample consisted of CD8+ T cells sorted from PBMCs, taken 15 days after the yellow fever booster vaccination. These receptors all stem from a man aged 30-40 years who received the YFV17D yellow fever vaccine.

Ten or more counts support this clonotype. The CDR3 region has the DNA TGTGCCAGCAGCCCGCCGGGAAGGGTCAACGACGAGCAGTACTTC. This translates into CASSPPGRVNDEQYF. The V and J genes are TRBV7-2 and TRBJ2-7; D is perhaps TRBD2 (5 bases). The CDR3 has 15 amino acids. Trimming removed 5 bases from V and 5 bases from J, with 19 bases in between. The germline CDR1 and CDR2 sequences are SGHTA and FQGNSA.

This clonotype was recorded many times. This CDR3 is CASSLLDSIRNEQYF. DNA for the CDR3: TGCGCCAGCAGCCTTCTCGACTCGATCAGAAACGAGCAGTACTTC. The rearrangement joins TRBV5-1 to TRBJ2-7; no reliable D call. Trimming stripped 4 bases from V and 5 bases from J, with 19 bases between. The CDR3 is 15 amino acids. The germline CDR1 and CDR2 sequences are SGHRS and YFSETQ.

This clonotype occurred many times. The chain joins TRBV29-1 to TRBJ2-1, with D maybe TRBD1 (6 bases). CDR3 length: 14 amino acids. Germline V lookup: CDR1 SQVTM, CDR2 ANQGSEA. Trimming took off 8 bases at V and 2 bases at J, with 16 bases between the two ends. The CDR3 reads CSSYGGPTYNEQFF. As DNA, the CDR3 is TGCAGCTCTTATGGGGGCCCGACCTACAATGAGCAGTTCTTC.

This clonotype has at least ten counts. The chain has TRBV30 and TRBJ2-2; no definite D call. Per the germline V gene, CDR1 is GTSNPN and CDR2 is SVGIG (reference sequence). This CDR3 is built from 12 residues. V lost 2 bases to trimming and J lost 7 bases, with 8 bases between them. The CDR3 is CAWSRLIGELFF. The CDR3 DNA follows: TGTGCCTGGAGTCGTCTTATCGGGGAGCTGTTTTTT. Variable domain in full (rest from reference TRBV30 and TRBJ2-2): SQTIHQWPATLVQPVGSPLSLECTVEGTSNPNLYWYRQAAGRGLQLLFYSVGIGQISSEVPQNLSASRPQDRQFILSSKKLLLSDSGFYLCAWSRLIGELFFGEGSRLTVL.

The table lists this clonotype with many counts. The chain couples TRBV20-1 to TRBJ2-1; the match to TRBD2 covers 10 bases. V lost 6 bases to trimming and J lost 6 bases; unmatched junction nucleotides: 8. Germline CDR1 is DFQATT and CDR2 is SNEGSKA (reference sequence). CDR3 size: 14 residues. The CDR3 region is CSAHLAGASNEQFF. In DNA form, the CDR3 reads TGCAGTGCACACCTAGCGGGAGCTAGCAATGAGCAGTTCTTC.

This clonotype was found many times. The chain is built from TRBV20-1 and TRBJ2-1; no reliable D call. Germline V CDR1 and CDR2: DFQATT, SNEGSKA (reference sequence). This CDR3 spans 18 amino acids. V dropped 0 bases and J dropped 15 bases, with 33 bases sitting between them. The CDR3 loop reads CSARDSSFSRVDGPAGFF. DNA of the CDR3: TGCAGTGCTAGAGATTCTTCTTTTTCCCGGGTTGACGGGCCAGCAGGGTTCTTC.

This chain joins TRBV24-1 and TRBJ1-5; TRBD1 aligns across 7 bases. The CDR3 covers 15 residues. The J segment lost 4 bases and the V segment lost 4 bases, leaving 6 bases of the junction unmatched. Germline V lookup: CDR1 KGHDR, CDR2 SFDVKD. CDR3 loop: CATSDRDSYNQPQHF. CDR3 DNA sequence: TGTGCCACCAGTGACCGGGACAGCTATAATCAGCCCCAGCATTTT.

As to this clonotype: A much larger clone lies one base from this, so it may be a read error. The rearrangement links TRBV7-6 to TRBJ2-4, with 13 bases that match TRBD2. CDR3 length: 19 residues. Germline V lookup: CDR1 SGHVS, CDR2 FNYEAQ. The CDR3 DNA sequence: TGTGCCAGCAGCCCCTCCGGGACTAGCGGGGCTCTAGCCAACAACATTCAGTACTTC. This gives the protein CASSPSGTSGALANNIQYF.

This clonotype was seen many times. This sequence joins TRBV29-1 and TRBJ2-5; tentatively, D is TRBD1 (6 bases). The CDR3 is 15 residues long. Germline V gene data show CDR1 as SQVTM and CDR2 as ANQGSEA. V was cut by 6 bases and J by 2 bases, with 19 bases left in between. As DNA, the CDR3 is TGCAGCGTCCCACCGGACAGAAGTCTTCAAGAGACCCAGTACTTC. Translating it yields CSVPPDRSLQETQYF.

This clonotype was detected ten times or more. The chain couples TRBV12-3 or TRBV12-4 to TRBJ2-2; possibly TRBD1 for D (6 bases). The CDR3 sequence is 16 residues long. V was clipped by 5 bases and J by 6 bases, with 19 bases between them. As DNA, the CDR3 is TGTGCCAGCAGTCCTTCGGGCAGGGGTTCTGCCGGGGAGCTGTTTTTT. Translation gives CASSPSGRGSAGELFF.